This T cell receptor (beta chain) was identified during a study of blood T cell repertoires in COVID-19. Looked up from germline, CDR1 is SGHTS and CDR2 is YDEGEE. The CDR3 consists of 15 residues. The V and J ends lost 2 bases and 3 bases respectively, with 11 bases between them. Assay used: immunoSEQ multiplex PCR; TCRdb lists only in-frame clones, some missing. This sample yields 65,000 to 100,000 clones, of which 80% to 90% are seen a single time; roughly 8.7% belongs to the top ten. Sequenced input: peripheral blood. The rearrangement links TRBV5-8 to TRBJ2-2; the D gene is possibly TRBD1 (6 bases). The TCR comes from a man between 45 and 60 years old with acute or convalescent COVID-19. The CDR3 spells CASSFHGGYTGELFF. In DNA, the CDR3 is TGTGCCAGCAGCTTTCATGGGGGCTACACCGGGGAGCTGTTTTTT.